This T cell receptor beta chain comes out of a study of T-cell memory formation after mild COVID-19. As for the study in general: Largely, TCR clusters stayed within a single donor.

As for this clonotype: Its antigen is as yet unknown.

TCRalpha and TCRbeta libraries used 5'RACE with constant-segment primers and UMIs. TCRdb recomputed calls from the 5' RACE reads with MiXCR, one row per CDR3 protein. Of more than 200,000 distinct CDR3 sequences listed, 15% to 20% are singletons. Study observations and caveats: From day 15 to 85, contracting clones were balanced between CD4 and CD8, whereas later expanders leaned toward CD4+. Among contracting clones, CD4+ were mainly CM/EM and CD8+ enriched in EMRA.

Looked up from germline, CDR1 is DFQATT and CDR2 is SNEGSKA (reference sequence). The CDR3 sequence is 14 residues long. The trim removed 7 bases at V and 1 base at J, leaving 9 bases unmatched. The receptor's source is a man in his late teens or twenties who had mild COVID-19 (a few samples of this study predate the infection). Cell type and time point are not known. This chain links TRBV20-1 with TRBJ1-1; 7 nucleotides agree with TRBD1. The sample was PBMCs or a T cell subset sorted from them (not recorded which). This chain's CDR3 is CSGLVQGKNTEAFF. The CDR3 region has the DNA TGCAGTGGCCTCGTACAGGGGAAGAACACTGAAGCTTTCTTT.